A single sample is the source of the 4 T cell receptor beta chains below, sequenced in a study of CXCR3-negative and CXCR3-positive naive CD8 T cells. Findings and limits, study-wide: Higher TRB CDR3 hydrophobicity marked CXCR3-positive naive cells relative to CXCR3-negative naive cells.

TRB cDNA was prepared as libraries by UMI-labeled 5' RACE. One entry per CDR3 protein, without DNA, is what TCRdb gives after re-calling the 5' RACE reads. The ten most abundant clones cover approximately 0.46% of a sample with 150,000 to 180,000 distinct CDR3 sequences. Their target antigens are unknown. The specimen was naive CXCR3+ CD8+ T cells from blood. Subset described: CD45RO-CCR7+CD27+CD95- naive CD8+ T cells expressing CXCR3 (TNR3+). These receptors came from a human donor in good health. Some clones in this sample may be carry-over from other donors' samples.

V is TRBV12-3 or TRBV12-4 and J is TRBJ2-7; the D call of TRBD1 rests on TCRdb alone, since no DNA is present to check it. The CDR3 has 14 amino acids. CDR3 loop: CASRGQGSADEQYF.

The chain carries TRBV6-6 and TRBJ2-6; the TCRdb D gene call, TRBD1, has no DNA to confirm it. CDR1 is MNHNY and CDR2 is SVGAGI in the germline V gene (reference sequence). The length of the CDR3 is 18 residues. The CDR3 is CASSFLSDTLSGANVLTF.

The chain recombines TRBV6-6 with TRBJ2-7; the TRBD2 assignment by TCRdb is unverifiable without DNA. Per germline, CDR1 MNHNY and CDR2 SVGAGI (reference sequence). The CDR3 extends over 18 amino acids. CDR3 sequence reads: CASSYSPLMTRGSYEQYF.

The chain recombines TRBV7-7 with TRBJ2-7. This CDR3 has 15 amino acids. CDR1 SSHAT and CDR2 FNYEAQ come from the germline V gene (reference sequence). The CDR3 is CASSPLEGDSYEQYF.